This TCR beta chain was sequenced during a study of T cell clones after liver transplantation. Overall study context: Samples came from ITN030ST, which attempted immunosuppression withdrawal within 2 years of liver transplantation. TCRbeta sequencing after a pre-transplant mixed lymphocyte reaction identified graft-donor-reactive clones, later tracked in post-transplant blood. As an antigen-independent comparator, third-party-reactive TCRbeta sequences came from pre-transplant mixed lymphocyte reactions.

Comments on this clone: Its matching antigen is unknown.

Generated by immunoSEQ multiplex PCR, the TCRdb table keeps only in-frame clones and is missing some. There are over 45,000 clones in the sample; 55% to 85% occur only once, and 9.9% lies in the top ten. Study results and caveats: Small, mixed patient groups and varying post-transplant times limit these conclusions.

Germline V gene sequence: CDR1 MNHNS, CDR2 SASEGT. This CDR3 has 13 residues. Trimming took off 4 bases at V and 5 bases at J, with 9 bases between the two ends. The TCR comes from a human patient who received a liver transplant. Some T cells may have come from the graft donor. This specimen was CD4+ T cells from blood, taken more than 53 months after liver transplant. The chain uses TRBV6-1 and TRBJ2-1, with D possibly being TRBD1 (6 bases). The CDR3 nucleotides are TGTGCCAGCAGTGGACAGGCCCACAATGAGCAGTTCTTC. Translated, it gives CASSGQAHNEQFF.